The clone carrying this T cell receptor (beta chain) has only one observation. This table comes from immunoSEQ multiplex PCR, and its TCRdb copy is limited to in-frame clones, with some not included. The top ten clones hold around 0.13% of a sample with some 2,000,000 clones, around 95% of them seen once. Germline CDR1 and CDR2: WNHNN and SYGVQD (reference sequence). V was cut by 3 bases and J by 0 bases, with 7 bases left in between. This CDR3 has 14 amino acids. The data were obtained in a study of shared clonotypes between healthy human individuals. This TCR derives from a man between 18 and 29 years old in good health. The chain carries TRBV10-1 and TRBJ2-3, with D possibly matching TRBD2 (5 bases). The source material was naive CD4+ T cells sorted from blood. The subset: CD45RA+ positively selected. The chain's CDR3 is CASSDRTSTDTQYF. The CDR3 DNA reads TGCGCCAGCAGTGATCGGACTAGCACAGATACGCAGTATTTT.